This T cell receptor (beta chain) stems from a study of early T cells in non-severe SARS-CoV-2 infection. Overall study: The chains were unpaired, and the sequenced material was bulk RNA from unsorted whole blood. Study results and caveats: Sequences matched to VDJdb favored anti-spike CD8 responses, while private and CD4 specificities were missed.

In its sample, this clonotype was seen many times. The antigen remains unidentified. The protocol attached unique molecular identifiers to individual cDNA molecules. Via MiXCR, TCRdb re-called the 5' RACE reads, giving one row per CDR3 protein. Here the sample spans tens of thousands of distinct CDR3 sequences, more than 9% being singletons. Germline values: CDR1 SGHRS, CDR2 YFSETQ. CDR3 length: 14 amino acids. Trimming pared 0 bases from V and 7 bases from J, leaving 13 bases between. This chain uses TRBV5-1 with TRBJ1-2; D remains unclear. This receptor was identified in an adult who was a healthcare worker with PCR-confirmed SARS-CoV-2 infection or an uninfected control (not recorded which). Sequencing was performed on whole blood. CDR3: CASSLEGDRRGYTF. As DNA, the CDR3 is TGCGCCAGCAGCTTGGAGGGAGATCGGCGTGGCTACACCTTC.